This T cell receptor beta chain was retrieved from a study of tumor-infiltrating lymphocytes in oesophageal squamous cell carcinoma. This clonotype was recorded at least ten times. This CDR3 is built from 12 residues. The V gene lost 11 bases and the J gene lost 8 bases, with 16 bases spanning the gap. Germline lookup yields CDR1 MDHEN and CDR2 SYDVKM. TCRdb independently ran MiXCR on the PCR reads; one entry per CDR3 protein. This table holds almost 20,000 distinct CDR3 sequences, 40% found once. This TCR was sampled from a male donor with esophageal squamous cell carcinoma. The chain links TRBV28 to TRBJ2-1, with D perhaps TRBD1 or TRBD2 (5 bases each). Material: blood. The CDR3 here is CAGARGFDEQFF. The DNA of the CDR3 is TGTGCCGGGGCCCGAGGGTTCGATGAGCAGTTCTTC.